Presented here are 3 T cell receptor beta chains from one specimen sequenced in a study of T cells in Graves' hyperthyroidism and ophthalmopathy. Template material for amplifying TCR beta CDR3 regions consisted of RNA transcripts. With the HTBI primer set, the TCR CDR3 went through a first round of RT-PCR. TCRdb re-derived calls from the multiplex PCR reads in MiXCR, one entry per CDR3 protein. The sample shows about 59,000 distinct CDR3 sequences, roughly 50% of them seen only once. Sequencing was done on a sample of blood. All receptors come from a woman aged 60-75 years with Graves' ophthalmopathy.

CDR3 sequence reads: CSARGQGETQYF. The CDR3 nucleotides are TGCAGTGCTAGGGGTCAGGGGGAGACCCAGTACTTC. The genes are TRBV20-1 and TRBJ2-5, with D maybe TRBD1 (6 bases). Trimming pared 3 bases from V and 5 bases from J, leaving 10 bases between. Germline V gene lookup returns CDR1 DFQATT and CDR2 SNEGSKA (reference sequence). There are 12 residues in the CDR3.

The chain links TRBV7-2 to TRBJ1-5; D remains unclear. V lost 3 bases and J 9 bases, leaving 9 bases between the germline ends. The CDR3 consists of 12 residues. The germline gives CDR1 SGHTA, CDR2 FQGNSA. The CDR3 protein is CASSFPGSPQHF. The CDR3 region has the DNA TGTGCCAGCAGCTTTCCGGGTTCGCCCCAGCATTTT.

This clonotype was picked up many times. This rearrangement joins TRBV12-3 or TRBV12-4 to TRBJ2-2, with TRBD1 matching over 9 bases. The CDR3 consists of 18 residues. V was pared by 5 bases and J by 0 bases, with 10 bases of the junction left unmatched. The CDR3 DNA follows: TGTGCCAGCAGTGGGACAGGGAAAAAACCCTCGAACACCGGGGAGCTGTTTTTT. Translation: CASSGTGKKPSNTGELFF.